This TCR beta chain was obtained from a study of T cell repertoires in ileal Crohn's disease. As for the study in general: M6 samples are neoterminal ileum biopsies from postoperative colonoscopy. The study's findings and limits: The median delay to postoperative endoscopy was 6.9 months.

The assay was immunoSEQ multiplex PCR, and TCRdb's table has in-frame clones only and misses some. The table shows 15,000 to 20,000 clones, with roughly 72% occurring only once. Time point described: neoterminal ileum biopsy at postoperative endoscopy, about 6 months after surgery. The CDR3 consists of 14 residues. V was cut by 2 bases and J by 6 bases, with 13 bases left in between. Germline V gene data show CDR1 as SGHDN and CDR2 as FVKESK. There are a few counts of this clone. Its antigen is undetermined. The sequenced sample consisted of ileal tissue. The origin of this receptor is an adult with Crohn's disease. V gene TRBV14 combines with J gene TRBJ1-1; D gene ambiguous. The CDR3 bases are TGTGCCAGCAGCCAAACGGGGTTGGACGCTGAAGCTTTCTTT. Translated, it gives CASSQTGLDAEAFF.